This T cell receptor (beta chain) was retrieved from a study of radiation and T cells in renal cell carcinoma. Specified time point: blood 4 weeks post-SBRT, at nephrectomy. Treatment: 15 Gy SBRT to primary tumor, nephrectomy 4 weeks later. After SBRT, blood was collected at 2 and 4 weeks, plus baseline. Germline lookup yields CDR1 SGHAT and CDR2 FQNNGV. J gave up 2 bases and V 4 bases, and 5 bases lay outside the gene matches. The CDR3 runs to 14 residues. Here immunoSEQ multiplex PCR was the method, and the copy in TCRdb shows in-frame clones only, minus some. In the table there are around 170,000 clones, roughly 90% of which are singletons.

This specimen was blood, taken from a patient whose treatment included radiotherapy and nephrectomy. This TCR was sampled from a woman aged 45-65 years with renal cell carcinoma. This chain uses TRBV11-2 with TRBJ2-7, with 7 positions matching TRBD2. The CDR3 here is CASSSPSGTYEQYF. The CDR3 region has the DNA TGTGCCAGCAGCTCTCCTAGCGGAACCTACGAGCAGTACTTC.